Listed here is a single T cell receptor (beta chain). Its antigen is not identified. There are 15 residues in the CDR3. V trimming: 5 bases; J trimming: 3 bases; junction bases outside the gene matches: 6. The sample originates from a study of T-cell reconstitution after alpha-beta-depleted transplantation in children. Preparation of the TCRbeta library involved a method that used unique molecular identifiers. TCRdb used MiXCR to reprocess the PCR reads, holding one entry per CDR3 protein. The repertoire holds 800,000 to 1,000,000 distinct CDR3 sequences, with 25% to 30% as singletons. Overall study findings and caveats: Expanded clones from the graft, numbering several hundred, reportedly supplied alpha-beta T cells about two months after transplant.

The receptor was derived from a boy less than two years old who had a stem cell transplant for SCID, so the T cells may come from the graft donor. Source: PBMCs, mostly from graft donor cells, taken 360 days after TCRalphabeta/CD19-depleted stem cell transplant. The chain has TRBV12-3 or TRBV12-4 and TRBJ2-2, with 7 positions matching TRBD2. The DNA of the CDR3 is TGTGCCAGCAGTCTCAGCGGGGCCTACACCGGGGAGCTGTTTTTT. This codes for CASSLSGAYTGELFF.